This TCR beta chain is from a study of T cell responses to AZD1222 COVID-19 vaccine. With 4 bases removed from V and 7 bases from J, the gap between germline ends came to 15 bases. Per germline, CDR1 SGDLS and CDR2 YYNGEE. The CDR3 loop spans 13 amino acids. The table came from immunoSEQ multiplex PCR; TCRdb's copy has only in-frame clones and leaves some out. Of tens of thousands of clones in the sample, under 95% were seen once. J is TRBJ2-7 and V is TRBV9; possible D gene TRBD1, 6 bases. This sequence was found in an adult in good health. The sequencing used peripheral blood, collected on day 0 of MenACWY control vaccination. The CDR3: CASSNLGTGEQYF. CDR3 DNA: TGTGCCAGCAGCAACCTGGGAACAGGGGAGCAGTACTTC.